This record looks at one T cell receptor beta chain sequence and its context. With 0 bases removed from V and 0 bases from J, the gap between germline ends came to 6 bases. Germline V gene sequence: CDR1 SGHRS, CDR2 YFSETQ. CDR3 length: 15 amino acids. The assay, immunoSEQ v3.0, was run at survey level. Data came from immunoSEQ multiplex PCR; TCRdb stores just in-frame clones and leaves some out. The repertoire holds about 14,000 clones, with roughly 80% as singletons. The content of samples before DNA extraction was roughly 0.9-11 million cryopreserved PBMC. This sample stems from a study of long-term antiretroviral therapy in people with HIV.

The sequencing here drew on unsorted PBMCs, taken 1.8 years before starting antiretroviral therapy. V gene TRBV5-1 combines with J gene TRBJ1-4, with D unresolved. This receptor was obtained from a middle-aged woman with HIV. CDR3 in amino acids: CASSLASATNEKLFF. CDR3 nucleotide sequence: TGCGCCAGCAGCTTGGCCAGTGCAACTAATGAAAAACTGTTTTTT.